The 6 T cell receptor beta chains given below trace back to one sample, sequenced in a study of blood T cell repertoires in COVID-19. Sequencing was performed with immunoSEQ multiplex PCR; in TCRdb, only in-frame clones are kept and a portion is missing. The sample holds some 260,000 clones; 70% to 90% are singletons and the top ten take roughly 6.7%. The sample was peripheral blood. These receptors all stem from a young woman with COVID-19, enrolled during active disease.

V gene TRBV27 combines with J gene TRBJ1-6, with TRBD1 matching over 8 bases. The CDR3 is made up of 16 amino acids. V shed 5 bases and J 6 bases; nucleotides not matched to a gene: 9. The germline V gene has CDR1 MNHEY and CDR2 SMNVEV (reference sequence). The CDR3 region is CASSPGDRPFNSPLHF. As DNA, the CDR3 is TGTGCCAGCAGTCCCGGGGACAGGCCCTTTAATTCACCCCTCCACTTT.

The chain links TRBV21-1 to TRBJ2-3; the listed D gene, TRBD2, was not tested against the DNA. TRBV21-1 is a recognized pseudogene. This CDR3 contains 15 residues. The CDR3 protein is CASSKVAGRVDTQYF. For the CDR3, the DNA is TGTGCCAGCAGCAAAGTTGCGGGAAGGGTGGATACGCAGTATTTT.

This rearrangement joins TRBV29-1 to TRBJ1-1; weak D call: TRBD1 (6 bases). This CDR3 region has 14 residues. V lost 5 bases, J lost 1 base, and 14 bases lay in between. Germline V lookup: CDR1 SQVTM, CDR2 ANQGSEA. The CDR3 nucleotides are TGCAGCGTTTGGGGTACAGGGCAGAACACTGAAGCTTTCTTT. Its translation: CSVWGTGQNTEAFF. Using reference TRBV29-1 and TRBJ1-1 for the parts outside the CDR3, the full variable domain is SAVISQKPSRDICQRGTSLTIQCQVDSQVTMMFWYRQQPGQSLTLIATANQGSEATYESGFVIDKFPISRPNLTFSTLTVSNMSPEDSSIYLCSVWGTGQNTEAFFGQGTRLTVV.

CDR3 in DNA: TGTGCCAGCAGGCAGGGGCCCTCCTACGAGCAGTACGTC. This codes for CASRQGPSYEQYV. The genes are TRBV6-5 and TRBJ2-7; possible D gene TRBD1, 6 bases. The germline V gene has CDR1 MNHEY and CDR2 SVGAGI. The CDR3 consists of 13 residues. V shed 6 bases and J shed 0 bases, with 9 bases lying between them.

This chain uses TRBV10-2 with TRBJ1-1, with 9 bases aligning to TRBD1. The CDR3 runs 16 residues. V dropped 3 bases and J dropped 1; count of bases not matched to a gene: 6. In germline, CDR1 is WSHSY, CDR2 SAAADI. The CDR3 DNA reads TGCGCCAGCAGTGATGGACAGGGGATAGGGAACACTGAAGCTTTCTTT. Amino acid sequence: CASSDGQGIGNTEAFF.

As regards this clone: Given the absence of the conserved phenylalanine or tryptophan at the CDR3 end, a read error is likely. The limits of the CDR3 on the DNA are not certain, so only TCRdb's listed CDR3 is given. J is TRBJ1-4 and V is TRBV13; TRBD1, as called in the table, went unchecked against the DNA. 13 amino acids form the CDR3, both terminal residues included. Germline-derived CDR1 and CDR2 are PRHDT and FYEKMQ (reference sequence). CDR3 sequence: CASSSYPGQGTVL.